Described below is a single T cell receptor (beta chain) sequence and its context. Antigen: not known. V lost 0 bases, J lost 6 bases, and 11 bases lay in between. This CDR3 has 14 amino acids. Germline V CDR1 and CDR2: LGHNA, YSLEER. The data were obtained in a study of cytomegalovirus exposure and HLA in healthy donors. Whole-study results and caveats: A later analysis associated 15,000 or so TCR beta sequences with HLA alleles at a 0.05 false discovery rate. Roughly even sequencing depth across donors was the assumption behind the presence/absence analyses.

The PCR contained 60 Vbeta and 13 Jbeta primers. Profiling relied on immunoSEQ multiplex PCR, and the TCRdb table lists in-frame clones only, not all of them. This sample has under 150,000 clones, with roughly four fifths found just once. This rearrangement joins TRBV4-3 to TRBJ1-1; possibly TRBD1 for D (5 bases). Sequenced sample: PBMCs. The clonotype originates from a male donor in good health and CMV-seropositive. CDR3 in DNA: TGCGCCAGCAGCCAAGATGCCCGGGGGGCTGAAGCTTTCTTT. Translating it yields CASSQDARGAEAFF.